This T cell receptor beta chain was profiled in a study of T cells after yellow fever vaccination (dated by TCRdb to about 2019). Regarding the study in general: The SMART-Seq v4 Ultra Low Input RNA kit was used to prepare libraries from fractions with low cell numbers. Blood was drawn at multiple timepoints before and after primary and secondary immunization, with bulk PBMC replicates and cell subsets isolated. Bulk TCR alpha and beta repertoires were sequenced longitudinally to track T-cell clones before and after primary and booster YFV17D yellow fever vaccination. The cohort comprised two healthy male donors, one aged 18 to 29 and one aged 30 to 40 years. Summary of the overall study and its limitations: Computational filtering was required because FACS-sorted repertoires could contain abundant contaminating clonotypes from the bulk population. The study included only a couple of donors, which limits how far the findings can be generalized. A small share of clonotypes occurred in both CD4 and CD8 compartments, likely arising from convergent recombination. Compared with the primary T-cell response, the secondary T-cell response was faster but weaker, reaching its peak on day 5 rather than on day 15. After the booster, most clones that had expanded after primary vaccination were detected again (over 95% of CD4 and more than 85% of CD8), suggesting broad maintenance of memory.

The treatment or condition label, read with the paper, signifies: live attenuated yellow fever vaccine strain. PBMCs were isolated from peripheral blood using a standard Ficoll-Paque protocol. CD4 and CD8 T-cell fractions were isolated with Dynabeads CD4 and CD8 positive selection kits. TriZol was used to extract RNA from bulk PBMCs, from CD4 and CD8 fractions, and from dextramer-positive and dextramer-negative fractions. The CDR3 holds 18 amino acids from the cysteine to the phenylalanine. Of all the DNA, just the CDR3 is kept, 54 bases in frame from base 1. Taken from the germline V gene, the CDR1 and CDR2 loops are SGHTA and FQGNSA. After removal of 0 bases from V and 5 bases from J, the junction retains 11 bases not matched to a gene. TCR cDNA was synthesized by 5'RACE template switching, which introduced a universal primer site and unique molecular identifiers. cDNA synthesis was primed from both the TCR alpha and TCR beta constant segments. Library amplification involved two PCR steps, and the second step added sample barcodes and sequencing adapters. Sequencing of libraries was done on Illumina HiSeq 2500 (2x100 bp) or NovaSeq (2x150 bp). Per the authors' processing: MIGEC handled demultiplexing of reads and collapsing into UMI consensus sequences, while MiXCR performed V(D)J alignment. Vaccine-responding clonotypes were defined with edgeR using replicate PBMC samples, requiring FDR below 0.01 and a log2 fold change above 5 up to day 15. CD4 or CD8 identity was assigned to each bulk clonotype according to whether the clonotype was present at higher abundance in the sequenced CD4 repertoire or the sequenced CD8 repertoire. TCRdb handled the public reads itself, with Q25 trimming in fastp and clone calling in MiXCR, and kept productive beta chains. When rows share a CDR3 protein, they turn into one entry using the most common DNA and genes. The V and J calls and clone size are TCRdb's, not the authors'. The sample table lists approximately 260,000 distinct CDR3 sequences, 10% to 15% of them with a count of one. Of the sample, 0.5% to 0.6% falls within the top ten clones.

This clonotype has only a few counts. Its antigen has not been determined. One base away there is no much larger clone; base qualities are not given. The chain couples TRBV7-2 to TRBJ2-5; a stretch of 11 junction bases matches TRBD2. This sample comprised CD4+ T cells sorted from PBMCs, obtained 45 days after the yellow fever booster vaccination. The clonotype was recovered from a man aged 25 to 40 who received the YFV17D yellow fever vaccine. The CDR3 region reads CASSLASPQLAGVETQYF. Read as DNA, the sequence is TGTGCCAGCAGCTTAGCGTCCCCACAACTAGCGGGAGTCGAGACCCAGTACTTC.